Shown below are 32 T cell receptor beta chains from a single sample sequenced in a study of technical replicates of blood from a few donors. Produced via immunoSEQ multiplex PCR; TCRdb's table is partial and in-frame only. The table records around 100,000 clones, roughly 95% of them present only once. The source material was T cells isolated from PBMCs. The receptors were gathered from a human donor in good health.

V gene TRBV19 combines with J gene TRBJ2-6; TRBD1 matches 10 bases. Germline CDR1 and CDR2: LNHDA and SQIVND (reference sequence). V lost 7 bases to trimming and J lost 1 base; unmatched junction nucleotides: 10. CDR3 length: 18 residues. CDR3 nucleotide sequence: TGTGCCAGTACACTTAGGGACAGGGGCGAATCTGGGGCCAACGTCCTGACTTTC. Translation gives CASTLRDRGESGANVLTF.

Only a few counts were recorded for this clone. CDR3 sequence: CSVRQEVNTEAFF. DNA for the CDR3: TGCAGCGTTAGGCAGGAGGTGAACACTGAAGCTTTCTTT. The V call is TRBV29-1, the J call TRBJ1-1; D not certain. The CDR3 loop spans 13 amino acids. Trimming left V 5 bases short and J 0 bases short, with 10 bases between. CDR1 SQVTM and CDR2 ANQGSEA come from the germline V gene. The full variable domain, its missing parts supplied by reference TRBV29-1 and TRBJ1-1, is SAVISQKPSRDICQRGTSLTIQCQVDSQVTMMFWYRQQPGQSLTLIATANQGSEATYESGFVIDKFPISRPNLTFSTLTVSNMSPEDSSIYLCSVRQEVNTEAFFGQGTRLTVV.

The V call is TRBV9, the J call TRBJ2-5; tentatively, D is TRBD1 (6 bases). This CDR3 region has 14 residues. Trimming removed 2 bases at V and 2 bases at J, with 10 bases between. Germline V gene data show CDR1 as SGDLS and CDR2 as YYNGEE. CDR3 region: CASSVSTGQETQYF. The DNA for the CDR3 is TGTGCCAGCAGCGTCTCGACAGGACAAGAGACCCAGTACTTC.

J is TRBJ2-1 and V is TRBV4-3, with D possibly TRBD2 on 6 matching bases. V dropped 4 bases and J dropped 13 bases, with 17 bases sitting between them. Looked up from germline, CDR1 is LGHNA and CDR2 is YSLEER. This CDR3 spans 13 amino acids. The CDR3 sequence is CASSLSGGTRQFF. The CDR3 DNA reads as TGCGCCAGCAGCCTTTCTGGCGGGACCAGACAGTTCTTC.

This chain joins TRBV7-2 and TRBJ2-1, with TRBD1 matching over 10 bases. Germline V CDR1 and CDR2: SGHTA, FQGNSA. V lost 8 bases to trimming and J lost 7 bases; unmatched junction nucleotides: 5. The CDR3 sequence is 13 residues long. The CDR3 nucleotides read TGTGCCAGCGGCTGGGACAGGGGTAATGAGCAGTTCTTC. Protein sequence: CASGWDRGNEQFF.

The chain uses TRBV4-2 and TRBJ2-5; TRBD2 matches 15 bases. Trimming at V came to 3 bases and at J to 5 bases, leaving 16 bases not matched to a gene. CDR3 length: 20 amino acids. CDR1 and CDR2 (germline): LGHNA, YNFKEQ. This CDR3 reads CASSHPTGTSGRTPRETQYF. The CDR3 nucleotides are TGTGCCAGCAGCCACCCAACGGGGACTAGCGGGAGGACCCCTCGGGAGACCCAGTACTTC.

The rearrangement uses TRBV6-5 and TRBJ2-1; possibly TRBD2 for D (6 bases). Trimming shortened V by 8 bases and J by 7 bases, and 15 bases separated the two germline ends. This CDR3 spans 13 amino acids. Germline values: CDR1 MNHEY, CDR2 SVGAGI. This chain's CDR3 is CASSGTGGNEQFF. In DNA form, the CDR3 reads TGTGCCAGCTCCGGGACTGGTGGAAATGAGCAGTTCTTC.

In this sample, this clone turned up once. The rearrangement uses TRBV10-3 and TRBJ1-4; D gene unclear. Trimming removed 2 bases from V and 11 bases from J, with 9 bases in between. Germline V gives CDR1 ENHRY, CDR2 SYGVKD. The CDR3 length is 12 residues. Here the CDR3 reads CAISETGEKLFF. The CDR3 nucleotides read TGTGCCATCAGTGAGACTGGTGAGAAACTGTTTTTT.

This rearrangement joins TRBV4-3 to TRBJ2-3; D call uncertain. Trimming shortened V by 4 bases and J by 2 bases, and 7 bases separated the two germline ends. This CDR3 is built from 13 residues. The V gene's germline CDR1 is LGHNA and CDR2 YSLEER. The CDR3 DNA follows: TGCGCCAGCAGCCCACTAACCACAGATACGCAGTATTTT. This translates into CASSPLTTDTQYF.

Written as DNA, the CDR3 is TGTGCCAGCAGCTTAGACAGGTACGAGCAGTACTTC. Its protein is CASSLDRYEQYF. The chain has TRBV13 and TRBJ2-7; maybe TRBD1 (5 bases). CDR3 length equals 12 residues. V was clipped by 1 base and J by 4 bases, with 5 bases between them. Germline lookup yields CDR1 PRHDT and CDR2 FYEKMQ (reference sequence).

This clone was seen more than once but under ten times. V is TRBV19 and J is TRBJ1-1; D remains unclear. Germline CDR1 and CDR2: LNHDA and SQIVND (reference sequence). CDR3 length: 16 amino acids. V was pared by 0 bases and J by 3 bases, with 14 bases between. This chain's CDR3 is CASSIDQGRKDTEAFF. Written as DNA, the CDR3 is TGTGCCAGTAGTATAGATCAAGGGAGGAAGGACACTGAAGCTTTCTTT.

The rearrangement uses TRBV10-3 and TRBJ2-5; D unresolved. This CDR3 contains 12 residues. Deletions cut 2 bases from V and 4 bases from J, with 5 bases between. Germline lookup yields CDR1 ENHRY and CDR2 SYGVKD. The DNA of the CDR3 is TGTGCCATCAGTGAGGACTTAGAGACCCAGTACTTC. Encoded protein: CAISEDLETQYF.

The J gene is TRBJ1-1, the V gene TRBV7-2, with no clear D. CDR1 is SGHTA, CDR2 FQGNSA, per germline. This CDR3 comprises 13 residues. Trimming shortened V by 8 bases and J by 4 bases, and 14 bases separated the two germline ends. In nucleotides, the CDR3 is TGTGCCAGCGGACCGGGGTGGACCACTGAAGCTTTCTTT. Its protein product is CASGPGWTTEAFF. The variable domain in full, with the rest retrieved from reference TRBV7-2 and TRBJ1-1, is GAGVSQSPSNKVTEKGKDVELRCDPISGHTALYWYRQSLGQGLEFLIYFQGNSAPDKSGLPSDRFSAERTGGSVSTLTIQRTQQEDSAVYLCASGPGWTTEAFFGQGTRLTVV.

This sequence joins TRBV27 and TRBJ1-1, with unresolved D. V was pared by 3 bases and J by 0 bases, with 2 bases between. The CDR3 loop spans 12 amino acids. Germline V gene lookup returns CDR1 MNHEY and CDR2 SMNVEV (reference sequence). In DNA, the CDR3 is TGTGCCAGCAGTTTCTTGAACACTGAAGCTTTCTTT. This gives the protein CASSFLNTEAFF.

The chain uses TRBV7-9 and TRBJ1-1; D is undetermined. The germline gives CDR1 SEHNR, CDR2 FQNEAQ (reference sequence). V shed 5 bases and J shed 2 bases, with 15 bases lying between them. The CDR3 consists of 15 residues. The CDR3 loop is CASSRLASGNTEAFF. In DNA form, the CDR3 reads TGTGCCAGCAGCCGACTCGCGTCCGGTAACACTGAAGCTTTCTTT.

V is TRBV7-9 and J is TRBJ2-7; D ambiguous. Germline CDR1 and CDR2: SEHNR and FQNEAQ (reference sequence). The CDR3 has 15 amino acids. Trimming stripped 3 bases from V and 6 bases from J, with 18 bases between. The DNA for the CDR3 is TGTGCCAGCAGCTTTCTCCTCAACGAATGGGCCGAGCAGTACTTC. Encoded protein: CASSFLLNEWAEQYF. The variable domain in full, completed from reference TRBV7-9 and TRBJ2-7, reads DTGVSQNPRHKITKRGQNVTFRCDPISEHNRLYWYRQTLGQGPEFLTYFQNEAQLEKSRLLSDRFSAERPKGSFSTLEIQRTEQGDSAMYLCASSFLLNEWAEQYFGPGTRLTVT.

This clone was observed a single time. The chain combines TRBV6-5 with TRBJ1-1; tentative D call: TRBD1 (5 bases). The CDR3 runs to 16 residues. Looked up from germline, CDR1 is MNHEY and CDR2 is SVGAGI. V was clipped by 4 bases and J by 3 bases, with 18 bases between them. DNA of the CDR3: TGTGCCAGCAGTTCGACGGGGGAGGGGAGCGACACTGAAGCTTTCTTT. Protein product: CASSSTGEGSDTEAFF.

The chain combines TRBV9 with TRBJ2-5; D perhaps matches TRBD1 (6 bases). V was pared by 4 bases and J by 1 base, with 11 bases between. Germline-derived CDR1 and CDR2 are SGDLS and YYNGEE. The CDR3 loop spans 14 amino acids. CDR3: CASSRDTTQETQYF. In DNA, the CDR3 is TGTGCCAGCAGCCGGGACACTACCCAAGAGACCCAGTACTTC.

The CDR3, as DNA: TGTGCCAGCTCACCACCTGACAGAGGAAATGAAAAACTGTTTTTT. Translated, it gives CASSPPDRGNEKLFF. This rearrangement joins TRBV18 to TRBJ1-4; D is possibly TRBD1 (5 bases). This CDR3 spans 15 amino acids. Germline CDR1 reads KGHSH; CDR2 reads LQKENI. Trimming cost V 0 bases and J 5 bases, with 10 bases left between them.

The CDR3 loop is CASSQDMGSSGTYNEQFF. In DNA form, the CDR3 reads TGCGCCAGCAGCCAAGATATGGGGTCTAGCGGGACTTACAATGAGCAGTTCTTC. The rearrangement links TRBV4-3 to TRBJ2-1, with 9 bases identical to TRBD2. The CDR3 has 18 residues. Germline trimming cut 0 bases from V and 4 bases from J; bases unmatched to any gene: 10. Per germline, CDR1 LGHNA and CDR2 YSLEER.

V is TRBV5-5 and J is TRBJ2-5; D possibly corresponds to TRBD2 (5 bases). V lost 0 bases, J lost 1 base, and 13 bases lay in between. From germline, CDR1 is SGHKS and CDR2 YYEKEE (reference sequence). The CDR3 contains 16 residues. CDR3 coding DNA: TGTGCCAGCAGCTTGGGGCAACTAGACCTCCAAGAGACCCAGTACTTC. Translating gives CASSLGQLDLQETQYF.

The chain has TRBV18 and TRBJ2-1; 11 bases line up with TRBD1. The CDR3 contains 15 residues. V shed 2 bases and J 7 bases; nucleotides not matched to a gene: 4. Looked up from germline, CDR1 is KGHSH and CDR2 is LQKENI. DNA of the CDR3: TGTGCCAGCTCACCAGGGACAGGGGGTTCGAATGAGCAGTTCTTC. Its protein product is CASSPGTGGSNEQFF. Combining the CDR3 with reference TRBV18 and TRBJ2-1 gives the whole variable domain NAGVMQNPRHLVRRRGQEARLRCSPMKGHSHVYWYRQLPEEGLKFMVYLQKENIIDESGMPKERFSAEFPKEGPSILRIQQVVRGDSAAYFCASSPGTGGSNEQFFGPGTRLTVL.

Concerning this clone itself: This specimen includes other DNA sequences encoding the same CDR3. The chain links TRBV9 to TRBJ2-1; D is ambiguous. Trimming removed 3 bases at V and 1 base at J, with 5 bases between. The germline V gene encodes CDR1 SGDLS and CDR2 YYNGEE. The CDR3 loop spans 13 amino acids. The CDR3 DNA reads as TGTGCCAGCAGCGCCGGGTCCTACAATGAGCAGTTCTTC. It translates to CASSAGSYNEQFF.

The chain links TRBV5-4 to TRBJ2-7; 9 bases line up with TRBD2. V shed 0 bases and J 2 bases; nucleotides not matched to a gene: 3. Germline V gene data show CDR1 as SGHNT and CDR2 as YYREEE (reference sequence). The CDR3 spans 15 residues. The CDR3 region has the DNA TGTGCCAGCAGCTTGGAGCGGGAGGCCACCTACGAGCAGTACTTC. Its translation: CASSLEREATYEQYF.

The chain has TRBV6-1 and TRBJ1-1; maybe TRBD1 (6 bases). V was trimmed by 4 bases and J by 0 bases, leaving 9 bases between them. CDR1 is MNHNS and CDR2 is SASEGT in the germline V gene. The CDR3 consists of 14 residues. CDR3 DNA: TGTGCCAGCAGTGCCGGGGGGCTGAACACTGAAGCTTTCTTT. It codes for CASSAGGLNTEAFF.

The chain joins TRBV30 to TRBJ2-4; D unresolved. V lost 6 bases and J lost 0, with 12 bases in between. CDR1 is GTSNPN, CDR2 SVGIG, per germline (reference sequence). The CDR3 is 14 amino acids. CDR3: CACRPLKAKNIQYF. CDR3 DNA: TGTGCCTGCAGACCACTAAAAGCCAAAAACATTCAGTACTTC.

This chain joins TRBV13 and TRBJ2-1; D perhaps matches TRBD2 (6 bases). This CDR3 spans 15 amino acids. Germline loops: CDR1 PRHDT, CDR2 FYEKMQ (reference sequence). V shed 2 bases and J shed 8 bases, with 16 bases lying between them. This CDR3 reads CASSLTGPRRDEQFF. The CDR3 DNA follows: TGTGCCAGCAGCTTAACAGGCCCCCGGAGGGATGAGCAGTTCTTC. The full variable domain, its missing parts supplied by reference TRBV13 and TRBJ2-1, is AAGVIQSPRHLIKEKRETATLKCYPIPRHDTVYWYQQGPGQDPQFLISFYEKMQSDKGSIPDRFSAQQFSDYHSELNMSSLELGDSALYFCASSLTGPRRDEQFFGPGTRLTVL.

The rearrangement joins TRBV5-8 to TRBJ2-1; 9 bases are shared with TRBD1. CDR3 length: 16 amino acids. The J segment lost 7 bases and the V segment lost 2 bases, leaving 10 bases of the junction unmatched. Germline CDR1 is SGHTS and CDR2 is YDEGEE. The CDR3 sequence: CASSFRRQGVRNEQFF. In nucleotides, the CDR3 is TGTGCCAGCAGCTTCCGCCGACAGGGGGTTAGGAATGAGCAGTTCTTC.

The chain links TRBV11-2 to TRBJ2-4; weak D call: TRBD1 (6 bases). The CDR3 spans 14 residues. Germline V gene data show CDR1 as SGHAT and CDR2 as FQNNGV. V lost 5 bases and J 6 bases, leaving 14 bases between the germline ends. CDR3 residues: CASSPGAVRNIQYF. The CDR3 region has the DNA TGTGCCAGCAGCCCAGGGGCGGTTAGAAACATTCAGTACTTC.

The CDR3: CASSVTLAGVVADTQYF. CDR3 coding DNA: TGCGCCAGCAGTGTGACACTAGCGGGAGTAGTAGCGGATACGCAGTATTTT. The chain employs TRBV10-2 and TRBJ2-3; 11 bases match TRBD2. Germline CDR1 reads WSHSY; CDR2 reads SAAADI. After removal of 4 bases from V and 6 bases from J, the junction contained 12 bases not matched to a gene. The CDR3 extends over 17 amino acids.

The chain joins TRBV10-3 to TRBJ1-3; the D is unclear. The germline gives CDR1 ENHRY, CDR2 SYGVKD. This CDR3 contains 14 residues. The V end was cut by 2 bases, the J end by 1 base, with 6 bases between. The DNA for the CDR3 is TGTGCCATCAGTGAGGTGACATCTGGAAACACCATATATTTT. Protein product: CAISEVTSGNTIYF.

The CDR3, as DNA: TGTGCCAGCAGCTTAGTCGGGTGGAACACTGAAGCTTTCTTT. Protein product: CASSLVGWNTEAFF. V is TRBV7-2 and J is TRBJ1-1; D unresolved. The CDR3 has 14 amino acids. From germline, CDR1 is SGHTA and CDR2 FQGNSA. Between the trimmed V and J ends, which lost 1 base and 1 base, there was a span of 7 bases.